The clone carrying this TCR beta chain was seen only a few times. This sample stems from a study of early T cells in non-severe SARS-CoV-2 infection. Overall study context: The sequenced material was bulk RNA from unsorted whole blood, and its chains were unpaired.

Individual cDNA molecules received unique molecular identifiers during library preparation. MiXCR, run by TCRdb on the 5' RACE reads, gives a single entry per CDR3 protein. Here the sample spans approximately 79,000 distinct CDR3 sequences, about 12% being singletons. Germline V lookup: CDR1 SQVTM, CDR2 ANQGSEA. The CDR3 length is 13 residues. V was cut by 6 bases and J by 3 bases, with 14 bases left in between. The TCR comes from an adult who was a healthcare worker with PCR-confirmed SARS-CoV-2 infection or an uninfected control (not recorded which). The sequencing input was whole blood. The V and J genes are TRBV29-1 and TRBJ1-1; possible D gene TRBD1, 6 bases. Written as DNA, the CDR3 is TGCAGCGTAACACGAGAGGGGGACACTGAAGCTTTCTTT. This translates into CSVTREGDTEAFF.